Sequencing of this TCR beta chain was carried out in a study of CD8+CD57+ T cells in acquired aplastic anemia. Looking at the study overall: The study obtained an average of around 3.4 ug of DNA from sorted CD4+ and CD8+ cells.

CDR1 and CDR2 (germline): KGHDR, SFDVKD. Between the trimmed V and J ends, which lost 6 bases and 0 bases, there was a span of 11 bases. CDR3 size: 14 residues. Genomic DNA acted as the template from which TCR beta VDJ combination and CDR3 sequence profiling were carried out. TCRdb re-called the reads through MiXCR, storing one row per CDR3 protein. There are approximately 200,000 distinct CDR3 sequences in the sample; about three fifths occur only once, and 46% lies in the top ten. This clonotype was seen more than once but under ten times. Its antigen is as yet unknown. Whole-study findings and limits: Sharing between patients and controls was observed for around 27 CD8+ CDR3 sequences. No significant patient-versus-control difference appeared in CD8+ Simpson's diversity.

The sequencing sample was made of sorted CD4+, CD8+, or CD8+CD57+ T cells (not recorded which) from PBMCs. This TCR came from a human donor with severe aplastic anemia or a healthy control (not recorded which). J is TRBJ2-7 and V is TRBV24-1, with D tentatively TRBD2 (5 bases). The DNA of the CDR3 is TGTGCCACCAGTAGAGGGTCCCCCTCCTACGAGCAGTACTTC. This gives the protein CATSRGSPSYEQYF.